A selection of T cell receptor beta chains follows, all from one sample in a study of blood T cells in healthy people across ages. TCRdb independently ran MiXCR on the 5' RACE reads; one entry per CDR3 protein. The profile shows about 1.4 million distinct CDR3 sequences, approximately 59% of them singletons. The source material was blood. These receptors were taken from a man in his late teens or twenties in good health. CDR3s include the opening cysteine and the closing phenylalanine or tryptophan. A D gene is named only where the DNA matches it firmly. Some rows mark clone size as missing; the rest say once, few, many or name a class of expanded clone.

clone size	V gene	D gene	J gene	CDR3 DNA	CDR3 protein
-	TRBV7-2	TRBD1	TRBJ2-5	TGTGCCAGCAGCCAAGCGGGACAGGGGCACCCAGAGACCCAGTACTTC	CASSQAGQGHPETQYF
-	TRBV25-1	TRBD1	TRBJ1-1	TGTGCCAGCAGTGAACCCTACAGGGGAGGTACTGAAGCTTTCTTT	CASSEPYRGGTEAFF
-	TRBV6-5	TRBD1	TRBJ2-6	TGTGCCAGCAGTTACTCAGGGACAGGGGGTATAGGGGCCAACGTCCTGACTTTC	CASSYSGTGGIGANVLTF
-	TRBV2	-	TRBJ2-7	TGTGCCAGCAGTGACTCAGTAACTACCTACGAGCAGTACTTC	CASSDSVTTYEQYF
-	TRBV6-1	-	TRBJ2-3	TGTGCCAGCAGTGATACGGGGACTAGCACAGATACGCAGTATTTT	CASSDTGTSTDTQYF
-	TRBV10-2	-	TRBJ2-5	TGCGCCAGCAGTGAGTCGATTGAGATTATGGTGGTAGCCCAAGAGACCCAGTACTTC	CASSESIEIMVVAQETQYF
many	TRBV20-1	TRBD1	TRBJ2-7	TGCAGTGCTAGAGGGGACAGCTCCTACGAGCAGTACTTC	CSARGDSSYEQYF
-	TRBV6-2/TRBV6-3	-	TRBJ2-5	TGTGCCAGCAGCTCGACCCAGGGGAGTGTTGGGACCCAGTACTTC	CASSSTQGSVGTQYF
once	TRBV3-1	-	TRBJ2-1	TGTGCCAGCAGCCAGGAGGGACTTGACAATGAGCAGTTCTTC	CASSQEGLDNEQFF
once	TRBV11-2	-	TRBJ2-1	TGTGCCAGCAGCTTAGATCAGGCGGGACCCTACAATGAGCAGTTCTTC	CASSLDQAGPYNEQFF
-	TRBV12-3/TRBV12-4	-	TRBJ2-1	TGTGCCAGCAGTCTAGAAGGGGTCGACAATGAGCAGTTCTTC	CASSLEGVDNEQFF
-	TRBV20-1	-	TRBJ2-7	TGCAGTGCTAGAATTCTTGCCGAGCAGTACTTC	CSARILAEQYF
-	TRBV5-1	TRBD2	TRBJ2-7	TGCGCCAGCAGCCCTGGACTAGCGCCCGCCTACGAGCAGTACTTC	CASSPGLAPAYEQYF
few	TRBV7-8	-	TRBJ2-3	TGTGCCAGCAGCTTAGTTTGGGGCAAAAGCACAGATACGCAGTATTTT	CASSLVWGKSTDTQYF
few	TRBV29-1	-	TRBJ2-5	TGCAGCGTGGGAGGTTGGGGGCAAGAGACCCAGTACTTC	CSVGGWGQETQYF
-	TRBV4-1	-	TRBJ2-1	TGCGCCAGCAGCCAAGAGAGATCCTACCCGCATGAGCAGTTCTTC	CASSQERSYPHEQFF
-	TRBV11-1	-	TRBJ2-7	TGTGCCAGCAGCTCGCACAGGGTCTACGAGCAGTACTTC	CASSSHRVYEQYF
-	TRBV6-5	TRBD1	TRBJ2-7	TGTGCCAGCAGTTACAAGGGGGCAGGAGACGAGCAGTACTTC	CASSYKGAGDEQYF
few	TRBV4-1	-	TRBJ2-2	TGCGCCAGCAGCCAAGATCCAGGAACGAACACCGGGGAGCTGTTTTTT	CASSQDPGTNTGELFF
-	TRBV6-5	-	TRBJ2-1	TGTGCCAGCAGTTACGATGTCCTTCTCTCTTTCAATGAGCAGTTCTTC	CASSYDVLLSFNEQFF
-	TRBV4-1	TRBD1	TRBJ2-7	TGCGCCAGCAGCCTCGGGCGGGCCAGGGGGCATTACGAGCAGTACTTC	CASSLGRARGHYEQYF
-	TRBV20-1	-	TRBJ1-2	TGCAGTGCTCCAACAGACGGACTCGTGGATGGCTACACCTTC	CSAPTDGLVDGYTF
-	TRBV12-3/TRBV12-4	-	TRBJ1-1	TGTGCCAGCATGAAAGGAACTGAAGCTTTCTTT	CASMKGTEAFF
-	TRBV7-9	-	TRBJ1-1	TGTGCCAGCAGCTTAGCGCAAAGCCCCAACACTGAAGCTTTCTTT	CASSLAQSPNTEAFF
-	TRBV5-5	-	TRBJ2-1	TGTGCCAGCAGCGAGCTGGCAGCCGAGCAGTTCTTC	CASSELAAEQFF
-	TRBV12-3/TRBV12-4	TRBD2	TRBJ2-7	TGTGCCAGCAGTCCCCAACGTAGGGGACTAGCGGGAGGGGACAATGAGCAGTACTTC	CASSPQRRGLAGGDNEQYF
-	TRBV4-1	-	TRBJ1-1	TGCGCCAGCAGCCCCAAACATTTGAACACTGAAGCTTTCTTT	CASSPKHLNTEAFF
once	TRBV20-1	TRBD1	TRBJ1-4	TGCAGTGCTAAAGACAGGGGCAATGAAAAACTGTTTTTT	CSAKDRGNEKLFF
-	TRBV7-2	TRBD1	TRBJ2-5	TGTGCCAGCAGCTTAGGGCCCGACAGGGGAACCAATGAGCAGTACTTC	CASSLGPDRGTNEQYF
-	TRBV20-1	-	TRBJ2-7	TGCAGTCCCCGAAGTATCTACGAGCAGTACTTC	CSPRSIYEQYF
-	TRBV20-1	TRBD1	TRBJ1-2	TGCAGAGTTGACAGGGGTTCAGGAGGCTACACCTTC	CRVDRGSGGYTF
-	TRBV2	TRBD1	TRBJ2-1	TGTGCCAACAGGGACAGTTACAATGAGCAGTTCTTC	CANRDSYNEQFF
-	TRBV7-9	-	TRBJ2-5	TGTGCCAGCAGCCCTGGTCTCCCGCCCTTGTACTTC	CASSPGLPPLYF
-	TRBV29-1	TRBD1	TRBJ2-1	TGCAGCGGGGGGACAGGGAACAATGAGCAGTTCTTC	CSGGTGNNEQFF
-	TRBV25-1	-	TRBJ2-7	TGTGCCAGCCCACGGGACGGCGCCTACGAGCAGTACTTC	CASPRDGAYEQYF
few	TRBV6-5	-	TRBJ1-1	TGTGCCAGCAGTTACGGGGGGACGGGTACTGAAGCTTTCTTT	CASSYGGTGTEAFF
-	TRBV7-2	-	TRBJ2-1	TGTGCCAGCAACCCTATGTCGGTCGGGAGTGAGCAGTTCTTC	CASNPMSVGSEQFF